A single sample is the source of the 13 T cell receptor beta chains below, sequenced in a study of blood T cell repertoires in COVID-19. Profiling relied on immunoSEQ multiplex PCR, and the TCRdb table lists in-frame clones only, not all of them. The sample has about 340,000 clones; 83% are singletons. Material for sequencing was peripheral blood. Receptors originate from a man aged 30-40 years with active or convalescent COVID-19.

The CDR3 DNA is TGTGCCAGCAGCTCCCCTAGCGGGAAGAGGGGTGAGCAGTTCTTC. Translated, it gives CASSSPSGKRGEQFF. The chain employs TRBV7-2 and TRBJ2-1; 9 positions match TRBD2. Germline V gives CDR1 SGHTA, CDR2 FQGNSA. Unmatched junction bases numbered 10, after V lost 4 bases and J lost 9 bases. The CDR3 spans 15 residues.

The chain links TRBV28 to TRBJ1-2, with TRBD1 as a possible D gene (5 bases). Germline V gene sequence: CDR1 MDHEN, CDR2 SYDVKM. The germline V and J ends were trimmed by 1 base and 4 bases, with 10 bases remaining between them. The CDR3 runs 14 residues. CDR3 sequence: CASSLLEGRYGYTF. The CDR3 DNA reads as TGTGCCAGCAGTTTATTGGAGGGACGCTATGGCTACACCTTC.

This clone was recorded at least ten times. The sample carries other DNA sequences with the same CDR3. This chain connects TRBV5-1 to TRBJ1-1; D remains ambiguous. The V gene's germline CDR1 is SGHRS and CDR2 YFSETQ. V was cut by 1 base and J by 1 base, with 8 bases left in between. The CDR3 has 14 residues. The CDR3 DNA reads TGCGCCAGCAGCTTGCAGGTGGGGAACACTGAAGCTTTCTTT. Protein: CASSLQVGNTEAFF.

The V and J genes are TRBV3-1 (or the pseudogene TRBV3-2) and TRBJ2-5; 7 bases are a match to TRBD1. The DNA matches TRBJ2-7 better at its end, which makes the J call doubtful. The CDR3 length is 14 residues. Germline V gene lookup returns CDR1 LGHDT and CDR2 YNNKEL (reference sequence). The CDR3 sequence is CASSPWTGFYEQYF. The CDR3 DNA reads TGTGCCAGCAGCCCGTGGACAGGTTTCTACGAGCAGTACTTC.

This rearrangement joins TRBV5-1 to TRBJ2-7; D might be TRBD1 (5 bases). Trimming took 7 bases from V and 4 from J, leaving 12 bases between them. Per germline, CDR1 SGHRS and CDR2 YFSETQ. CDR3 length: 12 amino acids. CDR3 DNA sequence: TGCGCCAGCGGTCAGGGTCCTTACGAGCAGTACTTC. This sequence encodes CASGQGPYEQYF.

CDR3 sequence: CASSRGQGSGNTIYF. CDR3 DNA: TGTGCCAGCAGCCGAGGACAGGGAAGTGGAAACACCATATATTTT. The rearrangement joins TRBV5-8 to TRBJ1-3, with 8 positions matching TRBD1. V gave up 4 bases and J gave up 3 bases; unmatched junction bases: 6. Germline V CDR1 and CDR2: SGHTS, YDEGEE. The CDR3 runs to 15 residues.

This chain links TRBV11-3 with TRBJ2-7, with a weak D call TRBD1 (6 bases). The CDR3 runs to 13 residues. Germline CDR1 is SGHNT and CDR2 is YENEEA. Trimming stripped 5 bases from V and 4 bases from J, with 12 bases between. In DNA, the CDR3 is TGTGCCAGCAGCCCGGACAGCCTTTACGAGCAGTACTTC. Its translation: CASSPDSLYEQYF.

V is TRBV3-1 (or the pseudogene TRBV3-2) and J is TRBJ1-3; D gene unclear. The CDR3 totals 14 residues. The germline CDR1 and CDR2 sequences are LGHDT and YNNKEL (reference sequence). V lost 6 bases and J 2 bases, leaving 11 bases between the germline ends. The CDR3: CASRSGGTGNTIYF. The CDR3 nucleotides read TGTGCCAGCAGGTCCGGAGGAACTGGAAACACCATATATTTT.

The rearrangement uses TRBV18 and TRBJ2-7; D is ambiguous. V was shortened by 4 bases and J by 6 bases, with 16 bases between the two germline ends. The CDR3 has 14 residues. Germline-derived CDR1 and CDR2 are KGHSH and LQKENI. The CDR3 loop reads CASSRRNKESEQYF. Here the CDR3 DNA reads TGTGCCAGCTCACGCCGGAACAAGGAGTCCGAGCAGTACTTC.

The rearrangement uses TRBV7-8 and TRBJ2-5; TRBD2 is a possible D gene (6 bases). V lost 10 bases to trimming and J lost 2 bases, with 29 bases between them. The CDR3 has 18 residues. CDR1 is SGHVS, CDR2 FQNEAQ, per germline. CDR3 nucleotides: TGTGCCACCAACCATTGGAGGGTCCCAGAACGCGGACAAGAGACCCAGTACTTC. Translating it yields CATNHWRVPERGQETQYF.

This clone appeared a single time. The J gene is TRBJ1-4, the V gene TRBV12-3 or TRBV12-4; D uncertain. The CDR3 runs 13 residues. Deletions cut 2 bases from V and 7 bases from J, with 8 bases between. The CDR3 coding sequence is TGTGCCAGCAGTTTAAGACTAAGTGAAAAACTGTTTTTT. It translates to CASSLRLSEKLFF.

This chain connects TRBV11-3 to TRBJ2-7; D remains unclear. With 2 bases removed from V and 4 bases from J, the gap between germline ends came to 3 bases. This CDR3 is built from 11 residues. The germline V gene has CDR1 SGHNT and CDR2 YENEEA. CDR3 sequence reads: CASSLRYEQYF. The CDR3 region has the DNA TGTGCCAGCAGCTTACGGTACGAGCAGTACTTC.

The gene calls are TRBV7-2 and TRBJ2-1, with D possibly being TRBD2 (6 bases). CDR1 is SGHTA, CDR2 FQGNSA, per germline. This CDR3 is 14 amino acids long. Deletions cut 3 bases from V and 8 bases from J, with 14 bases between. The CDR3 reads CASSLGGIRDEQFF. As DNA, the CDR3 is TGTGCCAGCAGCTTGGGAGGTATTAGGGATGAGCAGTTCTTC.